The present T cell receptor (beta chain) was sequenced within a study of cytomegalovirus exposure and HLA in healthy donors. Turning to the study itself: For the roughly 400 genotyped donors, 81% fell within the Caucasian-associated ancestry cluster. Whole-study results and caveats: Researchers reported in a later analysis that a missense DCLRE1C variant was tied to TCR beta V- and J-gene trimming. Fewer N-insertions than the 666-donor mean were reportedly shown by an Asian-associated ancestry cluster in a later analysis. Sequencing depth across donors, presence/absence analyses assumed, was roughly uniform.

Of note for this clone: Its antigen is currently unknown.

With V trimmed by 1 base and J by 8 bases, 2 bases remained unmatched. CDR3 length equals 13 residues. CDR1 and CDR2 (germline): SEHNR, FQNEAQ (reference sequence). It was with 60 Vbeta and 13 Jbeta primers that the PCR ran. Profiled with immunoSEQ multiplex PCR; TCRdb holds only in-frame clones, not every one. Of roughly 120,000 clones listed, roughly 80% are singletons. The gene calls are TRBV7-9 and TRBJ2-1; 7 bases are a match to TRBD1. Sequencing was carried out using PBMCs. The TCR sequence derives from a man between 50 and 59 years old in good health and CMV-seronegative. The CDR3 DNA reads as TGTGCCAGCAGCTTAGACAGGGGAGATGAGCAGTTCTTC. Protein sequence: CASSLDRGDEQFF. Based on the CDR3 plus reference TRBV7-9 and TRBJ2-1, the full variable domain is DTGVSQNPRHKITKRGQNVTFRCDPISEHNRLYWYRQTLGQGPEFLTYFQNEAQLEKSRLLSDRFSAERPKGSFSTLEIQRTEQGDSAMYLCASSLDRGDEQFFGPGTRLTVL.